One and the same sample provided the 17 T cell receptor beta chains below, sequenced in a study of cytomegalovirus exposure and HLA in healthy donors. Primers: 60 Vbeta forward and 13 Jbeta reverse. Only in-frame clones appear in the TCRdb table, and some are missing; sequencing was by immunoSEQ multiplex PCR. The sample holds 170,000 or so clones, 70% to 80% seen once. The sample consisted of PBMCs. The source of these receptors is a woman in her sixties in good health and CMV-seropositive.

CDR3 nucleotides: TGTGCCAGCAGCGCTGGACAGGGCCACTACAATGAGCAGTTCTTC. Translation gives CASSAGQGHYNEQFF. The V gene is TRBV5-4, the J gene TRBJ2-1; TRBD1 agrees at 8 bases. Germline assignment: CDR1 SGHNT and CDR2 YYREEE (reference sequence). Losses at the gene ends were 4 bases for V and 3 bases for J; bases not matched to a gene: 6. CDR3 length: 15 residues.

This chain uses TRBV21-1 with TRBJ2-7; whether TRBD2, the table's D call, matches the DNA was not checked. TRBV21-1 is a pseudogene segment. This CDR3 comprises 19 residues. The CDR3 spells CASSKVGTLAGESPYEQYF. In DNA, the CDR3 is TGTGCCAGCAGCAAGGTAGGGACACTAGCGGGTGAATCGCCTTACGAGCAGTACTTC.

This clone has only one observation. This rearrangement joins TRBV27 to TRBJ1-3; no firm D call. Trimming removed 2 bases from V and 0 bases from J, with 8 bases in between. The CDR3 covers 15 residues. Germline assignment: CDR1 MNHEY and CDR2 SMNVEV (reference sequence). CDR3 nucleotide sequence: TGTGCCAGCAGTTTAAAGTGGAGCTCTGGAAACACCATATATTTT. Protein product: CASSLKWSSGNTIYF.

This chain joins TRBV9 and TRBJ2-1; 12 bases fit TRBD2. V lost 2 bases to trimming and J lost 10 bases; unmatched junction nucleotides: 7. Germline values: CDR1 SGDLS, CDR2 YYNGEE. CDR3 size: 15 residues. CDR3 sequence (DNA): TGTGCCAGCAGCGTCCTAGCGGGAGGGCTGGGGGAGCAGTTCTTC. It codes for CASSVLAGGLGEQFF.

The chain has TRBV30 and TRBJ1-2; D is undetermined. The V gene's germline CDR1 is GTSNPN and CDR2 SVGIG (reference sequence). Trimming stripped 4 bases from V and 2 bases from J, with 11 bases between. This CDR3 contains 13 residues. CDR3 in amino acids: CAWNPGGNYGYTF. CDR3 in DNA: TGTGCCTGGAACCCAGGTGGAAACTATGGCTACACCTTC.

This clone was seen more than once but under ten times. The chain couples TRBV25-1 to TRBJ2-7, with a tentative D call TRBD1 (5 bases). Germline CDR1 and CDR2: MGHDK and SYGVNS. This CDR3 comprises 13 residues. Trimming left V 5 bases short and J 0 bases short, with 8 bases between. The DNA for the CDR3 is TGTGCCAGCAGTAAGACAGTCTCCTACGAGCAGTACTTC. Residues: CASSKTVSYEQYF.

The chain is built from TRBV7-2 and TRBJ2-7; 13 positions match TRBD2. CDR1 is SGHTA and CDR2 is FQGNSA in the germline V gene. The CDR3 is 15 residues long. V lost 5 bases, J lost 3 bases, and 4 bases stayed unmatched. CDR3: CASSKGTSGIYEQYF. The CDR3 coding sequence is TGTGCCAGCAGCAAAGGGACTAGCGGGATCTACGAGCAGTACTTC.

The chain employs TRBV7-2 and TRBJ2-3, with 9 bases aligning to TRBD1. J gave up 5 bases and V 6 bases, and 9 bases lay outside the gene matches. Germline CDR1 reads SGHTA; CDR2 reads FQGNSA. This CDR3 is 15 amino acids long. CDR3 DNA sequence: TGTGCCAGCAGTTTTACCGGGACAGGGCAAGATACGCAGTATTTT. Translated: CASSFTGTGQDTQYF. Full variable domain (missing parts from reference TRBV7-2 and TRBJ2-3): GAGVSQSPSNKVTEKGKDVELRCDPISGHTALYWYRQSLGQGLEFLIYFQGNSAPDKSGLPSDRFSAERTGGSVSTLTIQRTQQEDSAVYLCASSFTGTGQDTQYFGPGTRLTVL.

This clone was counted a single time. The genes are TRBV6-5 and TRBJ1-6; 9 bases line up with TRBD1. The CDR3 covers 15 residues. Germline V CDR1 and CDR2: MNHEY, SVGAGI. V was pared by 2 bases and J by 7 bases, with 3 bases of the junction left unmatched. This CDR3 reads CASSYGGQGNSPLHF. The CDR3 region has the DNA TGTGCCAGCAGTTACGGGGGACAGGGCAATTCACCCCTCCACTTT.

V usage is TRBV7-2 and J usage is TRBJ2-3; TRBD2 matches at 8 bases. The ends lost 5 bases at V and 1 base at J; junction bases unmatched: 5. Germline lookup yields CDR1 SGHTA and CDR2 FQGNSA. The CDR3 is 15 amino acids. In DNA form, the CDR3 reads TGTGCCAGCAGCCCGGGACTAGGAGGCACAGATACGCAGTATTTT. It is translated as CASSPGLGGTDTQYF.

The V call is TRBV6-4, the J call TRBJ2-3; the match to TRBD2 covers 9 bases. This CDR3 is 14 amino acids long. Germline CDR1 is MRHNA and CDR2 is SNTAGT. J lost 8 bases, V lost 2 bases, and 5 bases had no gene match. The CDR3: CASSDISGRGTQYF. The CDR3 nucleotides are TGTGCCAGCAGTGACATTAGCGGGAGAGGTACGCAGTATTTT.

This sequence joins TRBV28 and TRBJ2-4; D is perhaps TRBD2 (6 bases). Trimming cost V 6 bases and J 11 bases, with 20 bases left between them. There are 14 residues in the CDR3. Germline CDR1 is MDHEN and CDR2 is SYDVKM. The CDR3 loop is CASRSPSATRVQYF. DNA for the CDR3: TGTGCCAGCAGATCCCCTAGCGCCACCAGGGTTCAGTACTTC.

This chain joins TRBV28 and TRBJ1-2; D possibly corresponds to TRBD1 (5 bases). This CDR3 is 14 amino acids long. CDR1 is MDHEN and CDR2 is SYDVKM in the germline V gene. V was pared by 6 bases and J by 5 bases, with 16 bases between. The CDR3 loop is CASRGTTWVYGYTF. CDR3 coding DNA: TGTGCCAGCAGAGGGACTACGTGGGTTTATGGCTACACCTTC.

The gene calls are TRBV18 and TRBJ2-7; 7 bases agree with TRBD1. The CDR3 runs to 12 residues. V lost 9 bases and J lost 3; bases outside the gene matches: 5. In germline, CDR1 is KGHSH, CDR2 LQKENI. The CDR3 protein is CASSTGVYEQYF. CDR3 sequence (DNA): TGTGCCAGTTCCACAGGGGTCTACGAGCAGTACTTC.

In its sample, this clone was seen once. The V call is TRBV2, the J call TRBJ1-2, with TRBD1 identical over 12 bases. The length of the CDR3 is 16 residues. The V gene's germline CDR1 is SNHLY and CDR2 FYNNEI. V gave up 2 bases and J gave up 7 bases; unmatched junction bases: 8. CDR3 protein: CASSEWGQGATSGYTF. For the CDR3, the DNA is TGTGCCAGCAGTGAATGGGGACAGGGGGCGACGAGTGGCTACACCTTC. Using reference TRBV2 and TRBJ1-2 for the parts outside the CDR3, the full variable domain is EPEVTQTPSHQVTQMGQEVILRCVPISNHLYFYWYRQILGQKVEFLVSFYNNEISEKSEIFDDQFSVERPDGSNFTLKIRSTKLEDSAMYFCASSEWGQGATSGYTFGSGTRLTVV.

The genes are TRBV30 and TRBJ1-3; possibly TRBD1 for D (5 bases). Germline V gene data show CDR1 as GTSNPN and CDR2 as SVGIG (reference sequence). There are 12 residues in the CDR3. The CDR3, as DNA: TGTGCATGGGGGAGCTCTGGAAACACCATATATTTT. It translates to CAWGSSGNTIYF.

CDR3 nucleotide sequence: TGTGCCAGCAATGGAGCGGGCAGGAGCTCCTACGAGCAGTACTTC. Residues: CASNGAGRSSYEQYF. The chain has TRBV25-1 and TRBJ2-7; maybe TRBD2 (6 bases). Trimming removed 7 bases at V and 0 bases at J, with 16 bases between. CDR1 MGHDK and CDR2 SYGVNS come from the germline V gene. This CDR3 region has 15 residues.